The 6 T cell receptor beta chains given below trace back to one sample, sequenced in a study of CD4 T cell repertoires in COVID-19. The memory T cells were sequenced right after ex vivo isolation, without culture. Generated by immunoSEQ multiplex PCR, the TCRdb table keeps only in-frame clones and is missing some. The repertoire consists of thousands of clones, with approximately 81% occurring once and the leading ten covering about 2%. Sequencing used effector memory CD4+ T cells from blood, obtained before the COVID-19 pandemic. Receptor source: a human donor who had COVID-19.

The CDR3 sequence: CATSRDRASGTAPRGDTQYF. CDR3 in DNA: TGTGCCACCAGCAGAGATAGGGCTAGCGGGACCGCCCCTCGGGGAGATACGCAGTATTTT. J is TRBJ2-3 and V is TRBV15, with 9 bases fitting TRBD2. V lost 0 bases to trimming and J lost 5 bases; unmatched junction nucleotides: 18. The V gene's germline CDR1 is LNHNV and CDR2 YYDKDF (reference sequence). The CDR3 is 20 amino acids.

This chain connects TRBV7-2 to TRBJ2-3, with 7 bases aligning to TRBD2. Trimming at V came to 1 base and at J to 5 bases, leaving 12 bases not matched to a gene. The CDR3 length is 17 residues. From germline, CDR1 is SGHTA and CDR2 FQGNSA. The CDR3 nucleotides read TGTGCCAGCAGCTTAGAATTTGCGGCGGGAGCTCAAGATACGCAGTATTTT. Its protein product is CASSLEFAAGAQDTQYF. Based on the CDR3 plus reference TRBV7-2 and TRBJ2-3, the full variable domain is GAGVSQSPSNKVTEKGKDVELRCDPISGHTALYWYRQSLGQGLEFLIYFQGNSAPDKSGLPSDRFSAERTGGSVSTLTIQRTQQEDSAVYLCASSLEFAAGAQDTQYFGPGTRLTVL.

This chain connects TRBV6-5 to TRBJ2-1; possibly TRBD1 for D (6 bases). Per the germline V gene, CDR1 is MNHEY and CDR2 is SVGAGI. V lost 8 bases, J lost 2 bases, and 16 bases lay in between. The CDR3 has 15 amino acids. The CDR3 DNA is TGTGCCAGCGCCGCAGGGGCCTTCCCCTACAATGAGCAGTTCTTC. It specifies CASAAGAFPYNEQFF.

The chain recombines TRBV7-9 with TRBJ2-3; 10 bases map to TRBD2. Trimming at V came to 1 base and at J to 8 bases, leaving 12 bases not matched to a gene. The V gene's germline CDR1 is SEHNR and CDR2 FQNEAQ (reference sequence). The CDR3 spans 17 residues. CDR3: CASSLEPTSGARGTQYF. CDR3 DNA: TGTGCCAGCAGCTTAGAGCCAACTAGCGGGGCCAGGGGTACGCAGTATTTT.

This chain joins TRBV5-5 and TRBJ1-1, with unresolved D. CDR3 length equals 13 residues. V dropped 2 bases and J dropped 7 bases, with 12 bases sitting between them. The germline V gene encodes CDR1 SGHKS and CDR2 YYEKEE (reference sequence). The CDR3 DNA follows: TGTGCCAGCAGCTTTTCTCTGGGCAGTGAAGCTTTCTTT. It encodes CASSFSLGSEAFF.

V usage is TRBV19 and J usage is TRBJ2-5; D is perhaps TRBD2 (5 bases). Trimming pared 0 bases from V and 2 bases from J, leaving 10 bases between. CDR3 length equals 15 residues. The germline CDR1 and CDR2 sequences are LNHDA and SQIVND (reference sequence). The CDR3 spells CASSIDWQRQETQYF. The DNA for the CDR3 is TGTGCCAGTAGTATAGATTGGCAGCGGCAAGAGACCCAGTACTTC.